A single T cell receptor beta chain is shown here with its context. As yet, its antigen is unknown. This could be a read error, since a much larger clone is one nucleotide away. The final CDR3 position lacks the conserved phenylalanine or tryptophan, pointing to a likely read error. The time point was: newly diagnosed GD, antithyroid drugs for less than 3 months. The TCR library was made from RNA that had been extracted from PBMCs in TRIzol. CDR3 length: 15 residues. Germline assignment: CDR1 SGHAT and CDR2 FQNNGV. Losses at the gene ends were 6 bases for V and 0 bases for J; bases not matched to a gene: 7. These data originate in a study of regulatory T cells in long-lasting Graves disease. TCR beta libraries were built with iRepertoire HTBI primers and Arm-PCR of CDR3 regions. TCRdb passed the multiplex PCR reads through MiXCR, listing each CDR3 protein once. Here the sample spans some 450,000 distinct CDR3 sequences, around 15% being singletons.

Study results and limitations: Analysis covered peripheral blood alone, not thyroid tissue.

These data were likewise used in another study, on T cells in Graves' hyperthyroidism and ophthalmopathy.

Sequenced material: peripheral blood mononuclear cells (PBMCs), taken at new diagnosis, from a patient treated with antithyroid drugs. The TCR sequence derives from a woman aged 30 to 39 with Graves disease. The V call is TRBV11-2, the J call TRBJ2-5, with 7 positions matching TRBD2. CDR3 sequence: CASSHLLADQETQYS. The CDR3 DNA sequence: TGTGCCAGCAGTCACCTGCTAGCGGACCAAGAGACCCAGTACTCC.